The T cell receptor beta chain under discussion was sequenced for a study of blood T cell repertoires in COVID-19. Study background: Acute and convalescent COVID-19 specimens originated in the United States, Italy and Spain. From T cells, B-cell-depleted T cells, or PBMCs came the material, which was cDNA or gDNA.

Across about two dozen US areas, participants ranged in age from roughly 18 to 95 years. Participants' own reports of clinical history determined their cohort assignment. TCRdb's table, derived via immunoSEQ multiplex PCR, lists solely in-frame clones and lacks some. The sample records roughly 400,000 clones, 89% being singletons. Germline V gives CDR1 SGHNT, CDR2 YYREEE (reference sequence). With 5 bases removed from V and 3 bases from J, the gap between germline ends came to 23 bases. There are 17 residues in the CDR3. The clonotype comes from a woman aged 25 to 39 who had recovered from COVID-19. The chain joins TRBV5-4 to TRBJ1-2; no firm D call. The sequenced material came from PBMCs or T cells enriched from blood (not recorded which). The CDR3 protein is CASSSGILLNLDYGYTF. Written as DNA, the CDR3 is TGTGCCAGCAGTTCCGGGATCCTACTTAACCTTGACTATGGCTACACCTTC.